Described below is a single T cell receptor (beta chain) sequence and its context. The antigen is unknown. The source of the sample is a study of cytomegalovirus exposure and HLA in healthy donors. General observations from the study: Among the most significant clusters, several appeared linked to common viral pathogens in a later analysis. As was reported, the classifier diagnosed cytomegalovirus status with high specificity and sensitivity. The study labeled fewer than 200 TCR beta chains cytomegalovirus-associated. Follow-up analysis later connected one missense variant in DCLRE1C with trimming of TCR beta V- and J-genes.

The PCR was carried out with 60 Vbeta primers and 13 Jbeta primers. Some clones are missing from TCRdb's copy, which holds only in-frame ones; the method was immunoSEQ multiplex PCR. The sample lists 110,000 to 150,000 clones; over 65% were seen once. The CDR3 runs to 16 residues. Germline CDR1 reads SGDLS; CDR2 reads YYNGEE. V lost 0 bases to trimming and J lost 5 bases, with 14 bases between them. This sequence originates from a man younger than 35 in good health and CMV-seropositive. Material for sequencing was PBMCs. The chain couples TRBV9 to TRBJ2-2, with a weak D call TRBD1 (5 bases). Written as DNA, the CDR3 is TGTGCCAGCAGCGTAGGCGCAGGGATGACGACCGGGGAGCTGTTTTTT. This translates into CASSVGAGMTTGELFF.